The 12 T cell receptor beta chains given below trace back to one sample, sequenced in a study of T cells in Graves' hyperthyroidism and ophthalmopathy. Template material for amplifying TCR beta CDR3 regions consisted of RNA transcripts. Researchers ran a first-round RT-PCR on the TCR CDR3 using the HTBI primer set. MiXCR, applied by TCRdb to the multiplex PCR reads, yields one record per CDR3 protein. The sample lists around 190,000 distinct CDR3 sequences, approximately 16% occurring once. Sequencing was done on a sample of blood. The origin of the receptors is a woman between 50 and 59 years old with Graves' hyperthyroidism.

The chain couples TRBV20-1 to TRBJ2-2; 8 nucleotides match TRBD1. The V gene's germline CDR1 is DFQATT and CDR2 SNEGSKA (reference sequence). CDR3 size: 14 residues. J gave up 8 bases and V 4 bases, and 9 bases lay outside the gene matches. CDR3 in DNA: TGCAGTGCTAAGTCGCAGGGGGCTGAGGGGGAGCTGTTTTTT. Protein sequence: CSAKSQGAEGELFF.

The chain couples TRBV6-1 to TRBJ2-7; no clear D. The germline V gene has CDR1 MNHNS and CDR2 SASEGT. Trimming stripped 7 bases from V and 4 bases from J, with 8 bases between. CDR3 length: 11 amino acids. Written as DNA, the CDR3 is TGTGCCAGCAACTTCGGGTACGAGCAGTACTTC. Its protein is CASNFGYEQYF.

CDR3 protein: CASSETRVWETQYF. In DNA, the CDR3 is TGTGCCAGCAGTGAAACCCGGGTGTGGGAGACCCAGTACTTC. This rearrangement joins TRBV6-1 to TRBJ2-5, with unresolved D. Trimming shortened V by 2 bases and J by 5 bases, and 12 bases separated the two germline ends. The length of the CDR3 is 14 residues. Germline CDR1 and CDR2: MNHNS and SASEGT.

The sample holds many counts of this clonotype. The chain employs TRBV6-1 and TRBJ1-1; 10 nucleotides agree with TRBD1. The CDR3 spans 13 residues. The junction had 10 bases not matched to a gene; V was cut back by 7 bases and J by 11 bases. Per germline, CDR1 MNHNS and CDR2 SASEGT. The CDR3 bases are TGTGCCAGCACCCCGGGACAGGGGTCTCAGGCTTTCTTT. Residues: CASTPGQGSQAFF.

This clonotype was seen only a few times. Written as DNA, the CDR3 is TGTGCCAGCAGCTTGGGCGAAACATGGAGCTATGGCTACACCTTC. It translates to CASSLGETWSYGYTF. The genes are TRBV5-6 and TRBJ1-2; D gene unclear. V was trimmed by 0 bases and J by 4 bases, leaving 13 bases between them. The CDR3 spans 15 residues. The V gene's germline CDR1 is SGHDT and CDR2 YYEEEE.

There are many counts of this clonotype. The chain carries TRBV11-3 and TRBJ2-2; TRBD1 agrees at 11 bases. The germline V gene has CDR1 SGHNT and CDR2 YENEEA. CDR3 length: 17 amino acids. J gave up 9 bases and V 4 bases, and 13 bases lay outside the gene matches. The CDR3 sequence: CASSYPRDRGDFRELFF. In DNA, the CDR3 is TGTGCCAGCAGCTACCCCCGGGACAGGGGGGATTTCCGGGAGCTGTTTTTT.

In this sample, this clonotype turned up a few times. J is TRBJ1-2 and V is TRBV5-1, with a tentative D call TRBD1 (5 bases). V was pared by 0 bases and J by 8 bases, with 11 bases between. CDR3 size: 13 residues. Per germline, CDR1 SGHRS and CDR2 YFSETQ. The CDR3 bases are TGCGCCAGCAGCTTGGTTGGGGACCGCGGCTACACCTTC. Its protein product is CASSLVGDRGYTF. The variable domain in full, with the rest retrieved from reference TRBV5-1 and TRBJ1-2, is KAGVTQTPRYLIKTRGQQVTLSCSPISGHRSVSWYQQTPGQGLQFLFEYFSETQRNKGNFPGRFSGRQFSNSRSEMNVSTLELGDSALYLCASSLVGDRGYTFGSGTRLTVV.

This clonotype was counted at least ten times. V usage is TRBV2 and J usage is TRBJ1-3, with D unresolved. The CDR3 is 16 residues long. Germline CDR1 reads SNHLY; CDR2 reads FYNNEI. The germline V and J ends were trimmed by 0 bases and 0 bases, with 9 bases remaining between them. CDR3 sequence (DNA): TGTGCCAGCAGTGAAGCGAGCCTGGTCTCTGGAAACACCATATATTTT. Encoded protein: CASSEASLVSGNTIYF.

The chain combines TRBV2 with TRBJ2-5; D perhaps matches TRBD1 (5 bases). The CDR3 spans 13 residues. Trimming removed 6 bases at V and 3 bases at J, with 11 bases between. Per the germline V gene, CDR1 is SNHLY and CDR2 is FYNNEI. In DNA form, the CDR3 reads TGTGCCAGCAGGGACATTAGAAAAGAGACCCAGTACTTC. It is translated as CASRDIRKETQYF.

This clonotype was recorded at least ten times. J is TRBJ2-7 and V is TRBV15; D may be TRBD1 or TRBD2 (5 bases each). This CDR3 contains 15 residues. The germline V and J ends were trimmed by 1 base and 7 bases, with 17 bases remaining between them. Looked up from germline, CDR1 is LNHNV and CDR2 is YYDKDF (reference sequence). CDR3 sequence: CATSRGRGDWGEQYF. The CDR3 region has the DNA TGTGCCACCAGCAGAGGAAGGGGAGATTGGGGTGAGCAGTACTTC. Looking up the rest from reference TRBV15 and TRBJ2-7 gives the full variable domain: DAMVIQNPRYQVTQFGKPVTLSCSQTLNHNVMYWYQQKSSQAPKLLFHYYDKDFNNEADTPDNFQSRRPNTSFCFLDIRSPGLGDTAMYLCATSRGRGDWGEQYFGPGTRLTVT.

In this sample, this clonotype turned up many times. V is TRBV12-3 or TRBV12-4 and J is TRBJ1-2; D not certain. The CDR3 is 16 residues long. With 1 base removed from V and 5 bases from J, the gap between germline ends came to 17 bases. The DNA for the CDR3 is TGTGCCAGCAGTTTAGGCAGTTCAACCCTTGTTTATGGCTACACCTTC. This translates into CASSLGSSTLVYGYTF.

This clonotype was detected many times. The V and J genes are TRBV7-9 and TRBJ2-1; D possibly corresponds to TRBD1 (7 bases). In germline, CDR1 is SEHNR, CDR2 FQNEAQ (reference sequence). Trimming removed 5 bases at V and 6 bases at J, with 14 bases between. The CDR3 contains 14 residues. The CDR3 loop reads CASSPRGVGNEQFF. The CDR3, as DNA: TGTGCCAGCAGCCCCAGGGGGGTAGGCAATGAGCAGTTCTTC.